The 31 T cell receptor beta chains listed next were all sequenced from one sample in a study of response to subunit inactivated influenza vaccine. TCRdb called the RT-PCR reads again in MiXCR, with one record for every CDR3 protein. In the table there are more than 450,000 distinct CDR3 sequences, 7.6% of which are singletons. The sequences come from PBMCs from blood, collected approximately 25 months after vaccination. The receptors originated from a man aged 45-69 years who received an inactivated influenza vaccine.

In this sample, this clonotype turned up many times. V and J are TRBV10-3 and TRBJ2-2; TRBD1 agrees at 8 bases. The length of the CDR3 is 15 residues. CDR1 ENHRY and CDR2 SYGVKD come from the germline V gene. Trimming at V came to 3 bases and at J to 6 bases, leaving 6 bases not matched to a gene. This CDR3 reads CAISDPGQVAGELFF. CDR3 nucleotide sequence: TGTGCCATCAGTGACCCGGGACAGGTCGCCGGGGAGCTGTTTTTT.

There are many counts of this clonotype. The gene calls are TRBV6-1 and TRBJ2-7, with D perhaps TRBD1 or TRBD2 (5 bases each). The CDR3 runs 14 residues. CDR1 is MNHNS and CDR2 is SASEGT in the germline V gene. The V end lost 2 bases, the J end lost 2 bases, and 10 bases lay between the germline ends. The DNA of the CDR3 is TGTGCCAGCAGTGAATCGAGGGGACCCTACGAGCAGTACTTC. Its protein product is CASSESRGPYEQYF.

This clonotype was seen at least ten times. This chain uses TRBV29-1 with TRBJ2-3; D possibly matches TRBD1 or TRBD2 (5 bases each). CDR1 and CDR2 from the germline V gene are SQVTM and ANQGSEA. The CDR3 covers 14 residues. Trimming took 7 bases from V and 1 from J, leaving 15 bases between them. CDR3 bases: TGCAGCGCTCGCCGGGACCCCGGCACAGATACGCAGTATTTT. This translates into CSARRDPGTDTQYF.

This rearrangement joins TRBV7-6 to TRBJ1-1; 7 bases map to TRBD1. V was clipped by 6 bases and J by 3 bases; unmatched bases: 16. The CDR3 extends over 17 amino acids. Germline assignment: CDR1 SGHVS and CDR2 FNYEAQ. CDR3 bases: TGTGCCAGCAGTTCAGCCCCGGGGCGGGGACAGCACACTGAAGCTTTCTTT. Protein: CASSSAPGRGQHTEAFF. Drawing the rest from reference TRBV7-6 and TRBJ1-1, the complete variable domain is GAGVSQSPRYKVTKRGQDVALRCDPISGHVSLYWYRQALGQGPEFLTYFNYEAQQDKSGLPNDRFSAERPEGSISTLTIQRTEQRDSAMYRCASSSAPGRGQHTEAFFGQGTRLTVV.

This clonotype was observed a few times. V usage is TRBV10-3 and J usage is TRBJ2-3; a possible D gene is TRBD1 (6 bases). This CDR3 spans 13 amino acids. Trimming took off 6 bases at V and 5 bases at J, with 12 bases between the two ends. Looked up from germline, CDR1 is ENHRY and CDR2 is SYGVKD. CDR3 DNA sequence: TGTGCCATCAGGATCCCACAGGGAGATACGCAGTATTTT. It yields the protein CAIRIPQGDTQYF.

This clonotype was recorded a few times. V is TRBV20-1 and J is TRBJ1-5; D call uncertain. The CDR3 spans 14 residues. Germline loops: CDR1 DFQATT, CDR2 SNEGSKA (reference sequence). V lost 1 base and J 0 bases, leaving 7 bases between the germline ends. The CDR3 nucleotides read TGCAGTGCTAGAGTTAGAAATAGCAATCAGCCCCAGCATTTT. It translates to CSARVRNSNQPQHF.

This sequence joins TRBV20-1 and TRBJ2-3; 7 bases match TRBD2. Germline lookup yields CDR1 DFQATT and CDR2 SNEGSKA (reference sequence). With 5 bases clipped from V and 1 base from J, the junction kept 9 bases outside the gene matches. There are 15 residues in the CDR3. Written as DNA, the CDR3 is TGCAGTGCTTTTGGGGGGAGGGGTCGCACAGATACGCAGTATTTT. The encoded protein is CSAFGGRGRTDTQYF.

The rearrangement joins TRBV11-1 to TRBJ2-3, with D tentatively TRBD2 (5 bases). CDR3 length: 16 amino acids. V lost 4 bases and J lost 3, with 17 bases in between. CDR1 and CDR2 from the germline V gene are SGHAT and FQDESV (reference sequence). The CDR3 reads CASSYRRGASTDTQYF. Written as DNA, the CDR3 is TGTGCCAGCAGCTACCGCCGGGGAGCGAGTACAGATACGCAGTATTTT. The variable domain in full, with the rest retrieved from reference TRBV11-1 and TRBJ2-3, is EAEVAQSPRYKITEKSQAVAFWCDPISGHATLYWYRQILGQGPELLVQFQDESVVDDSQLPKDRFSAERLKGVDSTLKIQPAELGDSAMYLCASSYRRGASTDTQYFGPGTRLTVL.

This chain connects TRBV20-1 to TRBJ2-5, with D possibly TRBD2 on 5 matching bases. V dropped 4 bases and J dropped 2 bases, with 11 bases sitting between them. Germline V gene sequence: CDR1 DFQATT, CDR2 SNEGSKA (reference sequence). The CDR3 spans 13 residues. CDR3 loop: CSATPGFQETQYF. The CDR3 DNA is TGCAGTGCTACGCCGGGATTTCAAGAGACCCAGTACTTC.

This clonotype was seen a few times. J is TRBJ2-7 and V is TRBV7-6; TRBD2 might be the D (5 bases). The V and J ends lost 5 bases and 0 bases respectively, with 11 bases between them. Germline values: CDR1 SGHVS, CDR2 FNYEAQ. CDR3 length: 14 amino acids. The CDR3 reads CASSRTESSYEQYF. CDR3 coding DNA: TGTGCCAGCAGCCGGACTGAGAGCTCCTACGAGCAGTACTTC.

V and J are TRBV2 and TRBJ1-2, with 8 bases fitting TRBD1. V lost 3 bases and J lost 8; bases outside the gene matches: 11. This CDR3 comprises 15 residues. The germline V gene has CDR1 SNHLY and CDR2 FYNNEI. The CDR3 DNA is TGTGCCAGCAGTGAGGTCTCGGCAGGGGGCGACGGCTACACCTTC. It specifies CASSEVSAGGDGYTF.

CDR3 region: CASRGTQEETQYF. In DNA, the CDR3 is TGCGCCAGCCGCGGGACTCAAGAAGAGACCCAGTACTTC. The chain recombines TRBV5-1 with TRBJ2-5; a possible D gene is TRBD2 (6 bases). V was clipped by 7 bases and J by 3 bases, with 13 bases between them. The CDR3 consists of 13 residues. Germline CDR1 SGHRS, CDR2 YFSETQ.

In this sample, this clonotype turned up many times. The chain recombines TRBV12-3 or TRBV12-4 with TRBJ2-7; D possibly corresponds to TRBD2 (5 bases). The ends were cut back, 6 bases at V and 6 bases at J, with 18 bases in the middle. This CDR3 has 14 residues. The DNA of the CDR3 is TGTGCCAGCAGACCCCACTCGGCCGCGGGCGAGCAGTACTTC. Protein: CASRPHSAAGEQYF.

In this sample, this clonotype turned up a few times. The V gene is TRBV25-1, the J gene TRBJ2-1; 13 bases agree with TRBD2. The CDR3 covers 16 residues. Germline-derived CDR1 and CDR2 are MGHDK and SYGVNS. J gave up 6 bases and V 5 bases, and 7 bases lay outside the gene matches. CDR3 DNA sequence: TGTGCCAGCAGTTTAGGGCGGACTAGCGGGGGCAATGAGCAGTTCTTC. It yields the protein CASSLGRTSGGNEQFF. The full variable domain, completed using reference TRBV25-1 and TRBJ2-1, is EADIYQTPRYLVIGTGKKITLECSQTMGHDKMYWYQQDPGMELHLIHYSYGVNSTEKGDLSSESTVSRIRTEHFPLTLESARPSHTSQYLCASSLGRTSGGNEQFFGPGTRLTVL.

The V call is TRBV11-2, the J call TRBJ2-3; D uncertain. Between the trimmed V and J ends, which lost 3 bases and 6 bases, there was a span of 13 bases. There are 14 residues in the CDR3. Germline values: CDR1 SGHAT, CDR2 FQNNGV. The CDR3 reads CASSFGTAADTQYF. The DNA for the CDR3 is TGTGCCAGCAGCTTTGGCACCGCGGCGGATACGCAGTATTTT. Looking up the rest from reference TRBV11-2 and TRBJ2-3 gives the full variable domain: EAGVAQSPRYKIIEKRQSVAFWCNPISGHATLYWYQQILGQGPKLLIQFQNNGVVDDSQLPKDRFSAERLKGVDSTLKIQPAKLEDSAVYLCASSFGTAADTQYFGPGTRLTVL.

V gene TRBV6-1 combines with J gene TRBJ1-5, with no clear D. The CDR3 is made up of 16 amino acids. Germline CDR1 is MNHNS and CDR2 is SASEGT. V was clipped by 7 bases and J by 5 bases, with 21 bases between them. CDR3 DNA: TGTGCCAGCAAGGGCGTGGGATATCGGGGATATCAGCCCCAGCATTTT. Translated, it gives CASKGVGYRGYQPQHF.

This clonotype has at least ten counts. This chain uses TRBV4-1 with TRBJ1-5; D remains ambiguous. The V gene lost 1 base and the J gene lost 3 bases, with 13 bases spanning the gap. The CDR3 runs to 16 residues. Germline CDR1 and CDR2: MGHRA and YSYEKL. The CDR3, as DNA: TGCGCCAGCAGCCAAGCTGCCGGGATCACCAATCAGCCCCAGCATTTT. It translates to CASSQAAGITNQPQHF.

This clonotype appeared a few times. The V call is TRBV28, the J call TRBJ2-3; D not resolved. Trimming removed 2 bases at V and 6 bases at J, with 12 bases between. The germline V gene has CDR1 MDHEN and CDR2 SYDVKM. This CDR3 comprises 14 residues. CDR3 amino acids: CASSLGSVRDTQYF. For the CDR3, the DNA is TGTGCCAGCAGTTTAGGGTCGGTCAGGGATACGCAGTATTTT. The whole variable domain, remainder taken from reference TRBV28 and TRBJ2-3, is DVKVTQSSRYLVKRTGEKVFLECVQDMDHENMFWYRQDPGLGLRLIYFSYDVKMKEKGDIPEGYSVSREKKERFSLILESASTNQTSMYLCASSLGSVRDTQYFGPGTRLTVL.

The chain is built from TRBV29-1 and TRBJ2-1; 10 nucleotides match TRBD2. The trim removed 6 bases at V and 3 bases at J, leaving 2 bases unmatched. Germline V gene data show CDR1 as SQVTM and CDR2 as ANQGSEA. This CDR3 has 13 amino acids. The CDR3 reads CSVGTSVYNEQFF. The CDR3 coding sequence is TGCAGCGTCGGGACTAGCGTCTACAATGAGCAGTTCTTC.

This clonotype came up many times. The chain links TRBV12-3 or TRBV12-4 to TRBJ2-3; no clear D. This CDR3 spans 12 amino acids. V dropped 3 bases and J dropped 6 bases, with 7 bases sitting between them. The CDR3 DNA reads as TGTGCCAGCAGTTTTAATGGGGATACGCAGTATTTT. As protein: CASSFNGDTQYF.

This clonotype has only a few counts. This chain connects TRBV6-6 to TRBJ2-3; D is unresolved. The CDR3 loop spans 11 amino acids. Looked up from germline, CDR1 is MNHNY and CDR2 is SVGAGI (reference sequence). V was clipped by 4 bases and J by 9 bases, with 8 bases between them. The CDR3 is CASSSNATQYF. CDR3 DNA: TGTGCCAGCAGTTCTAACGCCACGCAGTATTTT.

J is TRBJ2-2 and V is TRBV19; tentatively, D is TRBD1 (6 bases). Per germline, CDR1 LNHDA and CDR2 SQIVND (reference sequence). This CDR3 comprises 15 residues. The V end was cut by 5 bases, the J end by 6 bases, with 16 bases between. Written as DNA, the CDR3 is TGTGCCAGTAGTCGACAGGCAAATGAGCCCGGGGAGCTGTTTTTT. It encodes CASSRQANEPGELFF. Supplemented by reference TRBV19 and TRBJ2-2, the full variable domain reads DGGITQSPKYLFRKEGQNVTLSCEQNLNHDAMYWYRQDPGQGLRLIYYSQIVNDFQKGDIAEGYSVSREKKESFPLTVTSAQKNPTAFYLCASSRQANEPGELFFGEGSRLTVL.

This rearrangement joins TRBV25-1 to TRBJ1-1; 7 bases fit TRBD1. CDR1 is MGHDK and CDR2 is SYGVNS in the germline V gene. The V segment lost 5 bases and the J segment 5 bases; nucleotides outside the gene matches: 5. The CDR3 contains 13 residues. The CDR3 nucleotides are TGTGCCAGCAGTAAGGGGGCCGGAACTGAAGCTTTCTTT. It specifies CASSKGAGTEAFF.

This clonotype was detected only a few times. This sequence joins TRBV20-1 and TRBJ2-3; a weak D match, TRBD1 (6 bases). The V gene lost 3 bases and the J gene lost 0 bases, with 19 bases spanning the gap. The CDR3 loop spans 17 amino acids. CDR1 is DFQATT and CDR2 is SNEGSKA in the germline V gene (reference sequence). CDR3: CSARDRIGQTSTDTQYF. In DNA, the CDR3 is TGCAGTGCTAGGGACAGAATTGGACAAACTAGCACAGATACGCAGTATTTT.

There are many counts of this clonotype. This chain joins TRBV5-1 and TRBJ2-1, with 8 bases that match TRBD1. Germline loops: CDR1 SGHRS, CDR2 YFSETQ. Trimming removed 0 bases from V and 5 bases from J; junction bases left unmatched: 4. This CDR3 has 15 amino acids. This CDR3 is CASSLEQGGNNEQFF. In DNA form, the CDR3 reads TGCGCCAGCAGCTTGGAACAGGGGGGAAACAATGAGCAGTTCTTC. The complete variable domain, with remaining parts taken from reference TRBV5-1 and TRBJ2-1, reads KAGVTQTPRYLIKTRGQQVTLSCSPISGHRSVSWYQQTPGQGLQFLFEYFSETQRNKGNFPGRFSGRQFSNSRSEMNVSTLELGDSALYLCASSLEQGGNNEQFFGPGTRLTVL.

The table lists this clonotype with many counts. V usage is TRBV5-1 and J usage is TRBJ1-4; no clear D. Between the trimmed V and J ends, which lost 2 bases and 0 bases, there was a span of 8 bases. The CDR3 covers 15 residues. From germline, CDR1 is SGHRS and CDR2 YFSETQ. CDR3 bases: TGCGCCAGCAGCTTTTCCAGTGCAACTAATGAAAAACTGTTTTTT. Amino acid sequence: CASSFSSATNEKLFF.

This clonotype was seen more than once but under ten times. The J gene is TRBJ1-5, the V gene TRBV9; D gene uncertain. CDR1 and CDR2 (germline): SGDLS, YYNGEE. This CDR3 is 14 amino acids long. Trimming stripped 0 bases from V and 7 bases from J, with 11 bases between. DNA of the CDR3: TGTGCCAGCAGCGTAGGGAGGGTTGGACAGCCCCAGCATTTT. This translates into CASSVGRVGQPQHF.

This clonotype was seen a handful of times. The chain joins TRBV27 to TRBJ2-4; D call uncertain. This CDR3 has 16 amino acids. Trimming stripped 6 bases from V and 4 bases from J, with 19 bases between. CDR1 is MNHEY and CDR2 is SMNVEV in the germline V gene (reference sequence). CDR3 in amino acids: CASSHAQGGTKNIQYF. The CDR3 DNA reads TGTGCCAGCAGCCACGCACAAGGTGGCACGAAAAACATTCAGTACTTC.

The J gene is TRBJ2-2, the V gene TRBV20-1, with D possibly matching TRBD1 (6 bases). The CDR3 is 13 amino acids. Between the trimmed V and J ends, which lost 7 bases and 6 bases, there was a span of 15 bases. CDR1 DFQATT and CDR2 SNEGSKA come from the germline V gene (reference sequence). The CDR3: CSVAGVIAGELFF. Here the CDR3 DNA reads TGCAGTGTGGCAGGGGTCATCGCCGGGGAGCTGTTTTTT.

Ten or more counts support this clonotype. The chain uses TRBV19 and TRBJ2-3; the match to TRBD1 covers 8 bases. CDR1 LNHDA and CDR2 SQIVND come from the germline V gene (reference sequence). V lost 8 bases, J lost 0 bases, and 4 bases stayed unmatched. The CDR3 sequence is 14 residues long. The CDR3 is CASRTGYSTDTQYF. The CDR3 DNA reads as TGTGCCAGTCGGACAGGGTATAGCACAGATACGCAGTATTTT.

This clonotype was seen repeatedly, ten times or more. The V gene is TRBV20-1, the J gene TRBJ2-3; D not certain. This CDR3 region has 14 residues. The germline V gene has CDR1 DFQATT and CDR2 SNEGSKA (reference sequence). Trimming left V 1 base short and J 0 bases short, with 8 bases between. CDR3 sequence (DNA): TGCAGTGCTAGAGGCAAGTCTAGCACAGATACGCAGTATTTT. Translation: CSARGKSSTDTQYF.